The rows below give T cell receptor beta chains drawn from one sample of a study of early T cells in non-severe SARS-CoV-2 infection. Each CDR3 protein is one row after TCRdb ran MiXCR on the 5' RACE reads. The data hold about 70,000 distinct CDR3 sequences, with roughly 15% observed a single time. The sample consisted of whole blood, taken at baseline. These receptors were obtained from an adult who was a healthcare worker with PCR-confirmed SARS-CoV-2 infection or an uninfected control (not recorded which). CDR3s include the opening cysteine and the closing phenylalanine or tryptophan. The D gene is left open where the match is weak. Clone size, where shown, is once, few, many, or a class for clones that have expanded.

D	size	J	V	DNA	CDR3
TRBD2	few	TRBJ2-5	TRBV19	TGTGCCAGTAGTATGTCCTCACGGACTAGCGGGAGAGGAAGGGAGACCCAGTACTTC	CASSMSSRTSGRGRETQYF
.	many	TRBJ2-5	TRBV12-5	TGTGCTAGTGGCGGGACGGAGGGGGAGACCCAGTACTTC	CASGGTEGETQYF
.	few	TRBJ2-3	TRBV2	TGTGCCAGCAGTGCGACCACAGATACGCAGTATTTT	CASSATTDTQYF
.	few	TRBJ1-4	TRBV20-1	TGCAGTGCTAGAGATTCAGTCGTCAATGAAAAACTGTTTTTT	CSARDSVVNEKLFF
.	few	TRBJ2-3	TRBV5-5	TGTGCCAGCAGCTCAGCAGCGACAGATACGCAGTATTTT	CASSSAATDTQYF
TRBD2	many	TRBJ2-7	TRBV5-1	TGCGCCAGCAGCTCTTCAGTTGGAGCGGGAGTGGCCCACGAGCAGTACTTC	CASSSSVGAGVAHEQYF
TRBD2	large	TRBJ2-7	TRBV7-9	TGTGCCAGCAGGGAGGGACTAGAGTACGAGCAGTACTTC	CASREGLEYEQYF
.	few	TRBJ2-1	TRBV27	TGTGCCAGCAGTTTACGGCAGTACAATGAGCAGTTCTTC	CASSLRQYNEQFF
.	.	TRBJ1-1	TRBV18	TGTGCCAGCTCACAGGACAGACAAGGGACTGAAGCTTTCTTT	CASSQDRQGTEAFF
TRBD2	.	TRBJ2-1	TRBV20-1	TGCAGTGCCGGGACTAGCGGGAGGGCCGGCAGCGAGCAGTTCTTC	CSAGTSGRAGSEQFF
.	many	TRBJ2-3	TRBV11-2	TGTGCCAGCAGCTTAGGATCCTCCTATACGGGGTCCACAGATACGCAGTATTTT	CASSLGSSYTGSTDTQYF
.	.	TRBJ2-7	TRBV20-1	TGCAGTGCTAGAGACAGCTACGAGCAGTACTTC	CSARDSYEQYF
.	.	TRBJ2-3	TRBV6-5	TGTGCCAGCAGTAAACAGGGATTCCTTGATACGCAGTATTTT	CASSKQGFLDTQYF
.	few	TRBJ2-1	TRBV5-6	TGTGCCAGCAGCTTAAAACTGACTCTTTACAATGAGCAGTTCTTC	CASSLKLTLYNEQFF
TRBD2	.	TRBJ2-1	TRBV20-1	TGCAGTGCCCCAGCCGGGACTAGCGGCCCCAATGAGCAGTTCTTC	CSAPAGTSGPNEQFF
.	.	TRBJ2-7	TRBV3-1	TGTGCCAGCAGCTCAGGCCCGTACGAGCAGTACTTC	CASSSGPYEQYF
TRBD1	.	TRBJ2-5	TRBV11-1	TGTGCCAGCAGCGGGATCCGGGACAGTGAACAAGAGACCCAGTACTTC	CASSGIRDSEQETQYF
TRBD1	.	TRBJ1-4	TRBV6-6	TGTGCCAGCAGAACAACAGGGGTTGGAGAAAAACTGTTTTTT	CASRTTGVGEKLFF
.	few	TRBJ2-5	TRBV5-1	TGCGCCAGCAGCTTGGAGACAGGCCAAGAGACCCAGTACTTC	CASSLETGQETQYF
.	.	TRBJ2-7	TRBV2	TGTGCCAGCAGCAGACACTCCTACGAGCAGTACTTC	CASSRHSYEQYF
.	.	TRBJ2-3	TRBV7-8	TGTGCCAGCAGCGGTAGCGGCCCTAGCACAGATACGCAGTATTTT	CASSGSGPSTDTQYF
TRBD2	.	TRBJ2-5	TRBV20-1	TGCAGTGCTAGAGACCCTAGCGGGGCCGGGGAGACCCAGTACTTC	CSARDPSGAGETQYF
TRBD1	many	TRBJ1-2	TRBV12-3/TRBV12-4	TGTGCCAGCAGTCCTCAGGGGGCGGTCAACTATGGCTACACCTTC	CASSPQGAVNYGYTF
TRBD2	.	TRBJ2-1	TRBV27	TGTGCCAGCAGTGAGACTAGCGGATACAATGAGCAGTTCTTC	CASSETSGYNEQFF
.	.	TRBJ2-7	TRBV20-1	TGCAGTGCTAGAGATCTGCGGGACCTTTACGAGCAGTACTTC	CSARDLRDLYEQYF
.	few	TRBJ1-1	TRBV7-3	TGTGCCAGCAGCCGGACAGTCGGAGCTTTCTTT	CASSRTVGAFF
.	many	TRBJ2-1	TRBV24-1	TGTGCCACCAGTGATCCCCCCCGTGGGGCCCATGAGCAGTTCTTC	CATSDPPRGAHEQFF